This T cell receptor (beta chain) was identified in a study of blood T cell repertoires in COVID-19. Overall study: Sample material is recorded as cDNA or gDNA derived from T cells, B-cell-depleted T cells, or PBMCs.

As processed by the authors: Researchers report that nucleated cell counts were estimated from reference gene primer amplification. Sequencing was performed with immunoSEQ multiplex PCR; in TCRdb, only in-frame clones are kept and a portion is missing. The V and J calls and the clone size are those of that table, but D and trimming were determined from the DNA. This table has 100,000 or so clones, 84% appearing once. V dropped 3 bases and J dropped 5 bases, with 7 bases sitting between them. This CDR3 comprises 12 residues. The clonotype originates from a human donor in a cohort sampled during active COVID-19. The rearrangement links TRBV12-3 or TRBV12-4 to TRBJ1-1; D not certain. The sequenced sample was peripheral blood. Here the CDR3 reads CASSFRRTEAFF. CDR3 DNA sequence: TGTGCCAGCAGTTTTCGCCGGACTGAAGCTTTCTTT.